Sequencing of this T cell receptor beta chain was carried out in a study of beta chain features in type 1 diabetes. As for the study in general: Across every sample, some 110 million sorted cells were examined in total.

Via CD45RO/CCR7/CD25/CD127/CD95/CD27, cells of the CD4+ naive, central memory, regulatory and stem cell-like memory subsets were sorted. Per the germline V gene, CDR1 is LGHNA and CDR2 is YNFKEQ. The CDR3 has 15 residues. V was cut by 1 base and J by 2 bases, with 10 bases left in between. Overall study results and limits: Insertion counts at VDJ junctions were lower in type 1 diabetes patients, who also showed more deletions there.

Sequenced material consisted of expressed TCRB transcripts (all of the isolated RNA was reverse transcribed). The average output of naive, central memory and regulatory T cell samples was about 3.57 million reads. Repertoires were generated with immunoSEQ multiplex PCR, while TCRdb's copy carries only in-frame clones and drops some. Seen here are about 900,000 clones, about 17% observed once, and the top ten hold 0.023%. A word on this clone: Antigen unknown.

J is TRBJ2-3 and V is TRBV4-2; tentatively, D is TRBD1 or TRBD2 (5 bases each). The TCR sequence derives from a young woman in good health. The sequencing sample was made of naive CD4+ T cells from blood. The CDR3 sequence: CASSQVGGNTDTQYF. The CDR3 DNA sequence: TGTGCCAGCAGCCAAGTTGGGGGAAACACAGATACGCAGTATTTT.